This T cell receptor beta chain was documented in a study of cytomegalovirus exposure and HLA in healthy donors. Overall study results and limits: Cytomegalovirus-associated TCR beta chains were listed, numbering 164. Analyzed later, most CMV-associated TCR beta chains appeared HLA-restricted.

Germline V CDR1 and CDR2: SGDLS, YYNGEE. The V and J ends lost 0 bases and 2 bases respectively, with 8 bases between them. The CDR3 is 14 amino acids. A word on this clone: Its antigen is not known.

The PCR employed 60 Vbeta primers together with 13 Jbeta primers. Clones were read by immunoSEQ multiplex PCR, and TCRdb kept only the in-frame ones, dropping some. Among tens of thousands of clones listed, about three quarters were seen once. The chain recombines TRBV9 with TRBJ1-2; perhaps TRBD1 as D (6 bases). Sequencing input: PBMCs. The TCR was taken from a man aged 18 to 30 in good health and CMV-seronegative. CDR3 DNA: TGTGCCAGCAGCGTAGGAGGGGGAAACTATGGCTACACCTTC. Translated: CASSVGGGNYGYTF.